The T cell receptor (beta chain) under discussion was sequenced for a study of blood T cell repertoires in COVID-19. Looking at the study overall: From the United States, Italy and Spain came samples of acute and convalescent COVID-19. From T cells, B-cell-depleted T cells, or PBMCs came the material, which was cDNA or gDNA.

Germline V lookup: CDR1 SQVTM, CDR2 ANQGSEA. The V segment lost 3 bases and the J segment 4 bases; nucleotides outside the gene matches: 4. The CDR3 is made up of 13 amino acids. In the study's own analysis: Amplification with reference gene primers provided the estimates of nucleated cell counts. TCRdb's table, derived via immunoSEQ multiplex PCR, lists solely in-frame clones and lacks some. For V, J and clone size, that table is used; D and trimming come from the DNA. The top ten clones hold 2.7% of a sample with 190,000 or so clones, around 86% of them seen once. Sequencing was done on a sample of peripheral blood. V is TRBV29-1 and J is TRBJ2-7, with 9 nucleotides matching TRBD1. The origin of this receptor is a man in his forties with active or convalescent COVID-19. CDR3 residues: CSVEGQGFYEQYF. CDR3 DNA: TGCAGCGTTGAGGGACAGGGTTTTTACGAGCAGTACTTC.